Here is one T cell receptor beta chain with its context. This CDR3 is 15 amino acids long. Germline-derived CDR1 and CDR2 are SEHNR and FQNEAQ (reference sequence). V dropped 4 bases and J dropped 5; count of bases not matched to a gene: 7. This sample stems from a study of control samples from healthy donors and cancer patients. Profiling relied on immunoSEQ multiplex PCR, and the TCRdb table lists in-frame clones only, not all of them. The table lists 100,000 to 150,000 clones, over 80% of them singletons. The clonotype was recovered from an elderly man with head and neck cancer. The sample was PBMCs. The rearrangement joins TRBV7-9 to TRBJ1-2; TRBD1 matches at 10 bases. CDR3 bases: TGTGCCAGCAGCTCCTGGGACAGGGGAGGTTATGGCTACACCTTC. Protein sequence: CASSSWDRGGYGYTF.